The rows below give T cell receptor beta chains drawn from one sample of a study of shared clonotypes between healthy human individuals. Here immunoSEQ multiplex PCR was the method, and the copy in TCRdb shows in-frame clones only, minus some. The table has about 600,000 clones, roughly 98% seen once. Specimen: naive CD8+ T cells sorted from blood. The receptor set was obtained from a man under 40 in good health. CDR3s include the opening cysteine and the closing phenylalanine or tryptophan. Fields, in order: CDR3 DNA, CDR3 protein, J gene, V gene, D gene, clone size. D genes are given only for firm matches. Size tells how often a clone was seen (once, few, many) or the class of an expanded clone, and some rows leave it out.

TGTGCCAGCAGTCAAACGGGACTAGCCTACGAGCAGTACTTC	CASSQTGLAYEQYF	TRBJ2-7	TRBV6-1	TRBD2	once
TGCGCCAGCAGCCAAGATCATGGCAGCGAGCAGTACTTC	CASSQDHGSEQYF	TRBJ2-7	TRBV4-1	.	.
TGCGCCAGCAGCCAAGATTTCGGGGCCACCCTCTACTATGGCTACACCTTC	CASSQDFGATLYYGYTF	TRBJ1-2	TRBV4-3	.	.
TGCGCCAGCAGCCAGGTCAGGGCAAATGTCGAGCAGTACTTC	CASSQVRANVEQYF	TRBJ2-7	TRBV4-1	.	.
TGTGCCAGCAGACCGCCACAGGTCTGGGACACTGAAGCTTTCTTT	CASRPPQVWDTEAFF	TRBJ1-1	TRBV28	.	.
TGTGCCAGCAGGGCTATAAACACCGGGGAGCTGTTTTTT	CASRAINTGELFF	TRBJ2-2	TRBV2	.	.
TGTGCCAGCAGCTCCACAGGTTCCACTGAAGCTTTCTTT	CASSSTGSTEAFF	TRBJ1-1	TRBV5-4	.	.
TGTGCCAGCAGTGATACAGACGCAGCGATCACAGATACGCAGTATTTT	CASSDTDAAITDTQYF	TRBJ2-3	TRBV2	.	.
TGTGCCAGCAGCGCACGACAGGGAAGAACTGTGGATGAGCAGTTCTTC	CASSARQGRTVDEQFF	TRBJ2-1	TRBV7-9	TRBD1	.
TGTGCCAGCAGCGTAGGAGGGGAACGCTATGGCTACACCTTC	CASSVGGERYGYTF	TRBJ1-2	TRBV9	.	.
TGCAGCGTTGATCAGGTCTACGGACTAGCGGGAGACTACAATGAGCAGTTCTTC	CSVDQVYGLAGDYNEQFF	TRBJ2-1	TRBV29-1	TRBD2	.
TGCGCCAGTTGGACCGGAGACGGTCACATCCCCGATACGCAGTATTTT	CASWTGDGHIPDTQYF	TRBJ2-3	TRBV5-1	.	.
TGTGCCAGCAGCAATCTCCGACAGGGAAGGAATGAGCAGTTCTTC	CASSNLRQGRNEQFF	TRBJ2-1	TRBV7-3	TRBD1	.
TGTGCCAGCAGCTTAGAGTCGCCACAGCAGTTCTTC	CASSLESPQQFF	TRBJ2-1	TRBV7-8	.	.
TGTGCCAGCAATACAGGGGGCGCGGGCTACGAGCAGTACTTC	CASNTGGAGYEQYF	TRBJ2-7	TRBV28	TRBD1	.
TGTGCCAGCAGCCCCCCCGGAGTCGCCAAAAACATTCAGTACTTC	CASSPPGVAKNIQYF	TRBJ2-4	TRBV7-9	.	.
TGTGCCAGCAGCCAACCGGACAGGGGGTACCAAGAGACCCAGTACTTC	CASSQPDRGYQETQYF	TRBJ2-5	TRBV7-8	TRBD1	.
TGCGCCAGCAGCCAAGCGGGGAGCACCGGGGAGCTGTTTTTT	CASSQAGSTGELFF	TRBJ2-2	TRBV4-3	.	.
TGTGCCAGCAGCTCCCCCAAGGCAGGGAGTGACTCCTACAATGAGCAGTTCTTC	CASSSPKAGSDSYNEQFF	TRBJ2-1	TRBV7-6	.	.
TGTGCCAGCAGTTTATCTCCAAGAAATGAGCAGTTCTTC	CASSLSPRNEQFF	TRBJ2-1	TRBV27	.	.
TGCGCCAGCAGCCAAGATCGAGGGACCTTCACAGATACGCAGTATTTT	CASSQDRGTFTDTQYF	TRBJ2-3	TRBV4-3	.	.
TGTGCCAGCAGTTCCTACCGACAGCGGATATACTATGGCTACACCTTC	CASSSYRQRIYYGYTF	TRBJ1-2	TRBV27	.	.
TGTGCCAGCAGCTTCATTACGGGACAACCCTACGAGCAGTACTTC	CASSFITGQPYEQYF	TRBJ2-7	TRBV7-9	.	.
TGTGCCAGCAGATGGGGACAGGGCACAGATACGCAGTATTTT	CASRWGQGTDTQYF	TRBJ2-3	TRBV5-6	TRBD1	.
TGTGCCAGCAGCTACAAACTAGGACTGGGCTATGAGCAGTACTTC	CASSYKLGLGYEQYF	TRBJ2-7	TRBV13	.	.
TGTGCCAGCAGAAAGGGACAGACCTTAGGTAATCAGCCCCAGCATTTT	CASRKGQTLGNQPQHF	TRBJ1-5	TRBV27	TRBD1	.
TGTGCCAGCAGTTTAAAGGGGGAGGGGTACGAGCAGTACTTC	CASSLKGEGYEQYF	TRBJ2-7	TRBV27	.	.
TGTGCAAGTCGGTATTTAAAGAGAAAGTCCTACGAGCAGTACTTC	CASRYLKRKSYEQYF	TRBJ2-7	TRBV12-2	.	.
TGTGCCAGCTCAAAACAGGGCTACACCTTC	CASSKQGYTF	TRBJ1-2	TRBV18	.	few
TGCAGCGTTGCCGATAGCGGGAGGATCGCGAATGAGCAGTTCTTC	CSVADSGRIANEQFF	TRBJ2-1	TRBV29-1	TRBD2	.
TGTGCCAGCAGCCTAGCGGGAGGGCCCGTCTACGAGCAGTACTTC	CASSLAGGPVYEQYF	TRBJ2-7	TRBV7-9	TRBD2	.
TGTGCCAGCAGTCGTCCGGGACCAGAAGAGACCCAGTACTTC	CASSRPGPEETQYF	TRBJ2-5	TRBV27	.	.
TGTGCCAGTAGTATTGGCGCAGGAAGCTTGGAGACCCAGTACTTC	CASSIGAGSLETQYF	TRBJ2-5	TRBV19	.	.
TGCGCCAGCACCACGGGACTAGACCTTCTTGAGCAGTTCTTC	CASTTGLDLLEQFF	TRBJ2-1	TRBV10-2	TRBD2	.
TGTGCCAGCGGGATTACAGGAACAACTAATGAAAAACTGTTTTTT	CASGITGTTNEKLFF	TRBJ1-4	TRBV6-5	.	.
TGTGCCAGCAGCGTAGAGGAAGGGCGGGCGGATACGCAGTATTTT	CASSVEEGRADTQYF	TRBJ2-3	TRBV9	.	.
TGTGCCAGCAGCTTTTTCTTAGCAGGGGACGTAACCGGGGAGCTGTTTTTT	CASSFFLAGDVTGELFF	TRBJ2-2	TRBV7-9	.	.
TGTGCCAGCAGTTTACTAGCGGGAGAGATCTACGAGCAGTACTTC	CASSLLAGEIYEQYF	TRBJ2-7	TRBV28	TRBD2	.
TGTGCCAGCAGCTCCGGGACTAGTGGGGGCTACGAGCAGTACTTC	CASSSGTSGGYEQYF	TRBJ2-7	TRBV14	TRBD2	.
TGTGCCAGCAGCTTATTGGGGGGACTTACCTACGAGCAGTACTTC	CASSLLGGLTYEQYF	TRBJ2-7	TRBV7-9	.	.
TGTGCCAGCAGCCTTAGCGCCAGCGCGCCCTACGAGCAGTACTTC	CASSLSASAPYEQYF	TRBJ2-7	TRBV7-2	.	.
TGTGCCATCCCCGGGACACACTATGGCTACACCTTC	CAIPGTHYGYTF	TRBJ1-2	TRBV10-3	.	.
TGCAGCGTTTGGGACGGGCCCAATTCCTACGAGCAGTACTTC	CSVWDGPNSYEQYF	TRBJ2-7	TRBV29-1	.	.
TGTGCCGACCAAAAAGGGCCTAATCAGCCCCAGCATTTT	CADQKGPNQPQHF	TRBJ1-5	TRBV28	.	.
TGTGCCAGCAGTTACCGCCAGGGCAGAATTAATGAAAAACTGTTTTTT	CASSYRQGRINEKLFF	TRBJ1-4	TRBV6-5	.	.